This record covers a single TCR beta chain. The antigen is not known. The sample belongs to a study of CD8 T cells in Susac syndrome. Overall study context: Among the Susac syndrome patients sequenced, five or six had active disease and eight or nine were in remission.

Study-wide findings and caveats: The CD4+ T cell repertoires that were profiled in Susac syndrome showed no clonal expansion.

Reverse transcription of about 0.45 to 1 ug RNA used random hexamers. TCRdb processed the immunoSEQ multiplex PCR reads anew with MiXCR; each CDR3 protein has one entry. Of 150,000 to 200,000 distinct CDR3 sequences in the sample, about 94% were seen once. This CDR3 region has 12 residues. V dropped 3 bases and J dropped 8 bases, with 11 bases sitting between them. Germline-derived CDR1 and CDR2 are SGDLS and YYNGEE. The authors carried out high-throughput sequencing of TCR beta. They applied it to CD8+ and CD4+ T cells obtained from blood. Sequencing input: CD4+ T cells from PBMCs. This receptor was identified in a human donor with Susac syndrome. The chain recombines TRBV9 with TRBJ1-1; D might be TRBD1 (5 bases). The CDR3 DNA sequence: TGTGCCAGCAGCGCCACAGGAACAGAAGCTTTCTTT. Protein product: CASSATGTEAFF. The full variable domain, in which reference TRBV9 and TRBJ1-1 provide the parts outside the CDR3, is DSGVTQTPKHLITATGQRVTLRCSPRSGDLSVYWYQQSLDQGLQFLIQYYNGEERAKGNILERFSAQQFPDLHSELNLSSLELGDSALYFCASSATGTEAFFGQGTRLTVV.